The entry below gives a single TCR beta chain sequence along with its context. The antigen is undetermined. This may come from a read error, since a much larger clone is one base off. Looked up from germline, CDR1 is SGHTA and CDR2 is FQGNSA. The CDR3 has 14 residues. Diagnoses were made from clinical symptoms, serum measures (thyroxine and TRAb), thyroid ultrasound and orbital computed tomography. This blood was taken when hyperthyroidism was first diagnosed, before any ophthalmopathy symptoms existed. The PBMCs were sourced from fresh peripheral blood (less than 11 ml). The data were taken from a study of T cells in Graves' hyperthyroidism and ophthalmopathy. The study, taken as a whole, reports: Onset of ophthalmopathy came a median roughly 6.9 months after the model predicted it.

Amplification of TCR beta CDR3 regions was performed using RNA transcripts as template. The HTBI primer set served for first-round RT-PCR of the TCR CDR3. TCRdb independently ran MiXCR on the multiplex PCR reads; one entry per CDR3 protein. Counted here are more than 300,000 distinct CDR3 sequences, about a sixth occurring once; the ten biggest clones make up approximately 30%. Source material: blood. The J gene is TRBJ2-3, the V gene TRBV7-2; TRBD2 agrees at 7 bases. The sequence was obtained from a woman in her twenties or thirties with Graves' hyperthyroidism that later progressed to Graves' ophthalmopathy. The CDR3 sequence is CVSTPSGGTDTQYF. CDR3 bases: TGTGTCAGCACACCTAGCGGAGGAACAGATACGCAGTATTTT. Supplemented by reference TRBV7-2 and TRBJ2-3, the full variable domain reads GAGVSQSPSNKVTEKGKDVELRCDPISGHTALYWYRQSLGQGLEFLIYFQGNSAPDKSGLPSDRFSAERTGGSVSTLTIQRTQQEDSAVYLCVSTPSGGTDTQYFGPGTRLTVL.